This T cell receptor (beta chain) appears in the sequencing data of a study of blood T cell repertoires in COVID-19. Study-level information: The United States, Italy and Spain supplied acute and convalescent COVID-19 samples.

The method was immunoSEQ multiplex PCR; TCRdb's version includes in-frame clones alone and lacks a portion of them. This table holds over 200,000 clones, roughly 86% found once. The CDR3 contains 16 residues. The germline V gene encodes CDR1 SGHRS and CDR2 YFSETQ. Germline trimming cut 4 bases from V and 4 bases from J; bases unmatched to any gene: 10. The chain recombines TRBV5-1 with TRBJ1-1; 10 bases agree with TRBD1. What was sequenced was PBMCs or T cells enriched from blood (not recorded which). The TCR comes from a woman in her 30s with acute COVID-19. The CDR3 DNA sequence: TGCGCCAGCAGCCTTACCGGGACAGGGGTTGGCACTGAAGCTTTCTTT. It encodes CASSLTGTGVGTEAFF.